These 30 T cell receptor beta chains were sequenced from one sample in a study of blood T cells in healthy people across ages (dated by TCRdb to 2013 to 2016). The method behind the library was 5' RACE. These reads were obtained on an Illumina HiSeq 2500. The second PCR ran for roughly 7 to 12 cycles and used a J-beta primer mix along with a sample-barcoded 5' primer. TCRdb applied fastp at Q25 and MiXCR to the public reads, then kept only in-frame beta chains. Under each unique CDR3 protein, matching rows form one entry showing the most common genes and DNA. Present in this sample are 710,000 or so distinct CDR3 sequences, approximately 31% of which were seen just once. The top ten clonotypes cover 15% of the sample. Sequences were obtained from blood. These receptors were collected from a woman aged 80 or over in good health. Donor details come from another sample of the same person, matched by shared clones.

The sample holds many counts of this clonotype. V and J are TRBV29-1 and TRBJ1-2; possibly TRBD1 for D (5 bases). Germline lookup yields CDR1 SQVTM and CDR2 ANQGSEA. V lost 1 base, J lost 8 bases, and 14 bases lay in between. CDR3 length: 13 amino acids. The CDR3 DNA sequence: TGCAGCGTTGAAGCGTCGGGGGTACAAGGCTACACCTTC. This codes for CSVEASGVQGYTF.

This clonotype showed up just a few times. The rearrangement links TRBV6-1 to TRBJ2-1, with TRBD1 identical over 10 bases. Germline values: CDR1 MNHNS, CDR2 SASEGT. The junction had 15 bases not matched to a gene; V was cut back by 2 bases and J by 14 bases. The CDR3 is made up of 16 amino acids. The CDR3 spells CASSELVGTGDGLKFF. The CDR3 nucleotides are TGTGCCAGCAGTGAACTGGTAGGGACAGGGGACGGTCTAAAGTTCTTC.

This clonotype has at least ten counts. The chain joins TRBV20-1 to TRBJ2-1, with 16 bases that match TRBD2. Looked up from germline, CDR1 is DFQATT and CDR2 is SNEGSKA (reference sequence). The CDR3 covers 19 residues. The V segment lost 1 base and the J segment 2 bases; nucleotides outside the gene matches: 8. The CDR3 DNA reads as TGCAGTGCTAGAGCCGCCCCCGGGACTAGCGGGGGGGCCTACAATGAGCAGTTCTTC. It is translated as CSARAAPGTSGGAYNEQFF.

This clonotype was counted at least ten times. The rearrangement links TRBV6-2 or TRBV6-3 to TRBJ2-3; weak D call: TRBD2 (7 bases). V was trimmed by 7 bases and J by 2 bases, leaving 16 bases between them. Germline V gives CDR1 MNHEY, CDR2 SVGEGT. This CDR3 spans 15 amino acids. In nucleotides, the CDR3 is TGTGCCAGCACCGATTTCGGGGGGCCCACAGATACGCAGTATTTT. This codes for CASTDFGGPTDTQYF.

This clonotype appeared a single time. Being one base from a much bigger clone, this may be a read error. The chain uses TRBV18 and TRBJ1-6; 12 bases agree with TRBD1. CDR3 length equals 16 residues. Germline assignment: CDR1 KGHSH and CDR2 LQKENI. The CDR3, as DNA: TGTGCCAGCTCACCAGCGTCGGGACAGGGGGCTTCACCCCCCCACTTT. Protein: CASSPASGQGASPPHF.

This clonotype has only one observation. V gene TRBV6-6 combines with J gene TRBJ2-5, with D hard to call. The J call is doubtful: the DNA matches TRBJ2-7 better. CDR3 length: 12 residues. The germline gives CDR1 MNHNY, CDR2 SVGAGI (reference sequence). CDR3 nucleotides: TGTGCCAGCAGAGAACAGTCCCACGAGCAGTACTTC. This sequence encodes CASREQSHEQYF.

This clonotype was observed many times. The chain has TRBV4-2 and TRBJ1-4; no definite D call. The CDR3 runs 19 residues. Per the germline V gene, CDR1 is LGHNA and CDR2 is YNFKEQ. The V end lost 10 bases, the J end lost 0 bases, and 27 bases lay between the germline ends. CDR3 DNA: TGTGCCACTTCCTCCCTTGGGTCGGGAAGGGCTTCAACTAATGAAAAACTGTTTTTT. Translated: CATSSLGSGRASTNEKLFF.

This clonotype was counted a single time. V and J are TRBV10-3 and TRBJ2-7; the D is unclear. V shed 3 bases and J shed 0 bases, with 9 bases lying between them. The CDR3 runs 14 residues. Germline V gives CDR1 ENHRY, CDR2 SYGVKD. The CDR3 nucleotides read TGTGCCATCAGTGACCGAGAAAGCTCCTACGAGCAGTACTTC. Amino acid sequence: CAISDRESSYEQYF.

Regarding this clonotype: A much larger clone differs from this one at a single base, so this may be a read error. The rearrangement uses TRBV12-5 and TRBJ2-7; 9 nucleotides agree with TRBD2. The CDR3 contains 17 residues. Trimming removed 6 bases from V and 7 bases from J; junction bases left unmatched: 19. Looked up from germline, CDR1 is LGHNT and CDR2 is FRNRAP. The CDR3: CASGSRGAGGLYNEQYF. DNA for the CDR3: TGTGCTAGTGGCAGCCGTGGGGCGGGGGGGTTATACAATGAGCAGTACTTC.

A word on this clonotype: This may stem from a read error, because a much larger clone lies one nucleotide away. This chain joins TRBV7-3 and TRBJ2-7; 13 nucleotides agree with TRBD2. Germline loops: CDR1 SGHTA, CDR2 FQGTGA. V was pared by 5 bases and J by 7 bases, with 5 bases of the junction left unmatched. The CDR3 is 14 residues long. The CDR3 coding sequence is TGTGCCAGCAGCACGGGACTAGCGGGAAATGAGCAGTACTTC. Protein sequence: CASSTGLAGNEQYF.

This clonotype was found many times. The chain uses TRBV5-1 and TRBJ1-1, with D possibly TRBD1 on 5 matching bases. The V and J ends lost 6 bases and 1 base respectively, with 16 bases between them. Per the germline V gene, CDR1 is SGHRS and CDR2 is YFSETQ. The CDR3 extends over 15 amino acids. The CDR3 loop is CASKEGTLENTEAFF. As DNA, the CDR3 is TGCGCCAGCAAGGAAGGGACGCTGGAGAACACTGAAGCTTTCTTT. Supplemented by reference TRBV5-1 and TRBJ1-1, the full variable domain reads KAGVTQTPRYLIKTRGQQVTLSCSPISGHRSVSWYQQTPGQGLQFLFEYFSETQRNKGNFPGRFSGRQFSNSRSEMNVSTLELGDSALYLCASKEGTLENTEAFFGQGTRLTVV.

The sample holds a few counts of this clonotype. The chain couples TRBV5-4 to TRBJ2-3; weak D call: TRBD2 (7 bases). The CDR3 runs to 15 residues. The V gene's germline CDR1 is SGHNT and CDR2 YYREEE (reference sequence). The V and J ends lost 2 bases and 2 bases respectively, with 12 bases between them. CDR3 loop: CASSFGGRDTDTQYF. The CDR3 DNA reads as TGTGCCAGCAGCTTCGGGGGGCGGGACACAGATACGCAGTATTTT. Together with reference TRBV5-4 and TRBJ2-3, the CDR3 gives the full variable domain: ETGVTQSPTHLIKTRGQQVTLRCSSQSGHNTVSWYQQALGQGPQFIFQYYREEENGRGNFPPRFSGLQFPNYSSELNVNALELDDSALYLCASSFGGRDTDTQYFGPGTRLTVL.

The CDR3 nucleotides read TGTGCCAGCAGCCCAGACACCATAACAGGAAACACCGGGGAGCTGTTTTTT. It translates to CASSPDTITGNTGELFF. The chain links TRBV5-4 to TRBJ2-2, with a possible D match to TRBD1 (5 bases). V was clipped by 4 bases and J by 2 bases, with 18 bases between them. The length of the CDR3 is 17 residues. Germline lookup yields CDR1 SGHNT and CDR2 YYREEE (reference sequence).

V gene TRBV10-2 combines with J gene TRBJ2-1, with D hard to call. The CDR3 spans 12 residues. Looked up from germline, CDR1 is WSHSY and CDR2 is SAAADI. The germline V and J ends were trimmed by 5 bases and 6 bases, with 8 bases remaining between them. The CDR3 sequence is CASSINSNEQFF. In DNA, the CDR3 is TGCGCCAGCAGTATCAACAGCAATGAGCAGTTCTTC.

This clonotype was detected many times. The genes are TRBV20-1 and TRBJ2-1, with 8 nucleotides matching TRBD2. Germline loops: CDR1 DFQATT, CDR2 SNEGSKA (reference sequence). The V and J ends lost 6 bases and 7 bases, in that order; junction bases with no gene match: 14. This CDR3 is 15 amino acids long. The CDR3: CSAPSPSGGENEQFF. CDR3 bases: TGCAGTGCCCCATCTCCGAGCGGGGGAGAGAATGAGCAGTTCTTC.

This clonotype has a count of ten or more. The chain combines TRBV11-2 with TRBJ1-1; TRBD1 might be the D (5 bases). There are 13 residues in the CDR3. Germline assignment: CDR1 SGHAT and CDR2 FQNNGV. V dropped 0 bases and J dropped 10 bases, with 12 bases sitting between them. The DNA of the CDR3 is TGTGCCAGCAGCTTAGATCTCCGAGGGACAGCTTTCTTT. This gives the protein CASSLDLRGTAFF.

This clonotype was recorded at least ten times. CDR3 residues: CSVQNPTSGGNNEQFF. Here the CDR3 DNA reads TGCAGCGTTCAGAACCCGACTAGCGGGGGGAACAATGAGCAGTTCTTC. The chain carries TRBV29-1 and TRBJ2-1; the match to TRBD2 covers 13 bases. The CDR3 is made up of 16 amino acids. After removal of 5 bases from V and 5 bases from J, the junction contained 9 bases not matched to a gene. From germline, CDR1 is SQVTM and CDR2 ANQGSEA.

In DNA form, the CDR3 reads TGTGCCTGGGCCGGGACAGGGTATGAAAAACTGTTTTTT. Translating gives CAWAGTGYEKLFF. V and J are TRBV30 and TRBJ1-4, with TRBD1 matching 9 bases. Germline V gene data show CDR1 as GTSNPN and CDR2 as SVGIG (reference sequence). With V trimmed by 5 bases and J by 6 bases, 4 bases remained unmatched. This CDR3 is 13 amino acids long.

Notes on this clonotype: Its ends do not fully match the called genes, so a read error is possible. CDR3 nucleotides: TGTGCCAGCAGTACGGGACAGGGAGTCACTGAAGCTTTCTTT. It translates to CASSTGQGVTEAFF. The rearrangement links TRBV5-1 to TRBJ1-1; the match to TRBD1 covers 9 bases. Germline V lookup: CDR1 SGHRS, CDR2 YFSETQ. The CDR3 contains 14 residues.

A word on this clonotype: This may stem from a read error, because a much larger clone lies one nucleotide away. The chain combines TRBV20-1 with TRBJ2-3; 9 nucleotides match TRBD2. This CDR3 has 15 residues. Germline loops: CDR1 DFQATT, CDR2 SNEGSKA (reference sequence). DNA of the CDR3: TGCAGTACTAGATCCGGGCGGGGGGGCCCAGATACGCAGTATTTT. Its protein is CSTRSGRGGPDTQYF.

This clonotype appeared many times. The chain carries TRBV6-6 and TRBJ1-4, with a weak D call TRBD1 (5 bases). Between the trimmed V and J ends, which lost 2 bases and 12 bases, there was a span of 16 bases. The CDR3 contains 14 residues. Germline CDR1 MNHNY, CDR2 SVGAGI (reference sequence). DNA for the CDR3: TGTGCCAGCAGTTACACAGGTCTAAGCGGGCAACTGTTTTTT. Protein: CASSYTGLSGQLFF.

This clonotype was found many times. This chain connects TRBV9 to TRBJ2-3, with a weak D call TRBD2 (7 bases). The V gene's germline CDR1 is SGDLS and CDR2 YYNGEE. The V and J ends lost 8 bases and 0 bases respectively, with 10 bases between them. There are 13 residues in the CDR3. CDR3 DNA: TGTGCCAGTAGGGGGGGTAGCACAGATACGCAGTATTTT. Protein sequence: CASRGGSTDTQYF.

This clonotype was observed a few times. The V call is TRBV7-2, the J call TRBJ2-2; 8 positions match TRBD1. From germline, CDR1 is SGHTA and CDR2 FQGNSA. The V gene end was trimmed by 2 bases and the J gene end by 2 bases; junction bases not matched to a gene: 4. The CDR3 has 16 residues. The CDR3 here is CASSLRTGLNTGELFF. CDR3 nucleotides: TGTGCCAGCAGCTTAAGGACAGGGCTCAACACCGGGGAGCTGTTTTTT. The complete variable domain, with remaining parts taken from reference TRBV7-2 and TRBJ2-2, reads GAGVSQSPSNKVTEKGKDVELRCDPISGHTALYWYRQSLGQGLEFLIYFQGNSAPDKSGLPSDRFSAERTGGSVSTLTIQRTQQEDSAVYLCASSLRTGLNTGELFFGEGSRLTVL.

The V call is TRBV7-3, the J call TRBJ2-1; 7 nucleotides match TRBD1. Looked up from germline, CDR1 is SGHTA and CDR2 is FQGTGA. The J segment lost 8 bases and the V segment lost 5 bases, leaving 6 bases of the junction unmatched. The CDR3 totals 13 residues. CDR3 sequence reads: CASSVYRGDEQFF. The CDR3 nucleotides are TGTGCCAGCAGCGTCTACAGGGGAGATGAGCAGTTCTTC.

The chain carries TRBV20-1 and TRBJ1-5, with 7 nucleotides matching TRBD1. V lost 5 bases, J lost 3 bases, and 10 bases stayed unmatched. Germline V gene lookup returns CDR1 DFQATT and CDR2 SNEGSKA (reference sequence). The CDR3 length is 15 residues. This CDR3 is CSAPPTGIPNQPQHF. Here the CDR3 DNA reads TGCAGTGCTCCCCCGACAGGGATCCCCAATCAGCCCCAGCATTTT.

This clonotype was recorded at least ten times. CDR3 region: CASSQEWGYNYGYTF. CDR3 in DNA: TGTGCCAGCAGCCAAGAATGGGGGTACAACTATGGCTACACCTTC. The rearrangement links TRBV4-2 to TRBJ1-2, with D maybe TRBD1 (5 bases). Germline values: CDR1 LGHNA, CDR2 YNFKEQ. V was shortened by 0 bases and J by 2 bases, with 10 bases between the two germline ends. CDR3 length: 15 amino acids.

Regarding this clonotype: One base away lies a much larger clone, so this may be a sequencing read error. This chain connects TRBV7-9 to TRBJ2-7, with 8 bases aligning to TRBD1. Per the germline V gene, CDR1 is SEHNR and CDR2 is FQNEAQ (reference sequence). The V segment lost 4 bases and the J segment 9 bases; nucleotides outside the gene matches: 5. The CDR3 has 12 residues. CDR3 residues: CASSYGTGGQYF. CDR3 coding DNA: TGTGCCAGCAGCTACGGGACAGGCGGGCAGTACTTC.

Many counts were recorded for this clonotype. The V and J genes are TRBV6-6 and TRBJ2-7, with unresolved D. Looked up from germline, CDR1 is MNHNY and CDR2 is SVGAGI (reference sequence). The germline V and J ends were trimmed by 6 bases and 6 bases, with 12 bases remaining between them. The CDR3 runs 12 residues. The CDR3 DNA reads TGTGCCAGCAGATCCCGGCGGACCGAGCAGTACTTC. As protein: CASRSRRTEQYF.

The J gene is TRBJ1-2, the V gene TRBV20-1; the D is unclear. V was clipped by 5 bases and J by 6 bases, with 10 bases between them. Germline lookup yields CDR1 DFQATT and CDR2 SNEGSKA (reference sequence). This CDR3 is built from 11 residues. The CDR3 bases are TGCAGTGCTTTCCTCCGCCATGGCTACACCTTC. Translating gives CSAFLRHGYTF.

Remarks on this clonotype: Possible read error: a much larger clone is one base away. This sequence joins TRBV5-1 and TRBJ2-5, with 7 nucleotides matching TRBD1. Germline assignment: CDR1 SGHRS and CDR2 YFSETQ. The V segment lost 4 bases and the J segment 5 bases; nucleotides outside the gene matches: 14. This CDR3 contains 16 residues. CDR3 nucleotide sequence: TGCGCCAGCAGCGAGGTGGGTCCCGCCAGGGGGGAGACCCAGTACTTC. Residues: CASSEVGPARGETQYF.